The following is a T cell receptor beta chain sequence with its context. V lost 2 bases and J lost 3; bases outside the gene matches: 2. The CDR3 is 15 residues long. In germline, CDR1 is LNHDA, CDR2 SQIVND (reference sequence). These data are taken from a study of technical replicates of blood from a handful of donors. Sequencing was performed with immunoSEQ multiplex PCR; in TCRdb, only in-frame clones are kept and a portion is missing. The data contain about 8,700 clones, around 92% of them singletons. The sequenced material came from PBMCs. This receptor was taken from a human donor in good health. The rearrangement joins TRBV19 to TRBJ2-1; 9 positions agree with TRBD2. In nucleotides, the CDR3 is TGTGCCAGTAGTATACTAGCGGGAAACTACAATGAGCAGTTCTTC. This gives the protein CASSILAGNYNEQFF. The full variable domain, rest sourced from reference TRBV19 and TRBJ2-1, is DGGITQSPKYLFRKEGQNVTLSCEQNLNHDAMYWYRQDPGQGLRLIYYSQIVNDFQKGDIAEGYSVSREKKESFPLTVTSAQKNPTAFYLCASSILAGNYNEQFFGPGTRLTVL.